This T cell receptor beta chain was recovered during a study of blood T cell repertoires in COVID-19. This clone has ten or more counts. TCRdb keeps only in-frame clones here, not all; method: immunoSEQ multiplex PCR. The sample holds 70,000 or so clones, around 86% seen once. Trimming cost V 4 bases and J 6 bases, with 21 bases left between them. Germline CDR1 is SGDLS and CDR2 is YYNGEE. There are 16 residues in the CDR3. The source of this sequence is a man aged 30 to 45 with acute or convalescent COVID-19. This chain links TRBV9 with TRBJ2-3; D is ambiguous. Specimen: peripheral blood. CDR3 in amino acids: CASSPHEVQTEDTQYF. The CDR3 DNA follows: TGTGCCAGCAGCCCCCATGAGGTCCAAACCGAGGATACGCAGTATTTT.